These 22 T cell receptor beta chains originate from one sample sequenced in a study of T-cell memory formation after mild COVID-19. Each CDR3 protein is one row after TCRdb ran MiXCR on the 5' RACE reads. The table includes under 600,000 distinct CDR3 sequences, 20% to 25% detected once. The specimen sequenced was PBMCs or a T cell subset sorted from them (not recorded which). Every receptor here comes from an adult woman who had mild COVID-19 (a few samples of this study predate the infection). Cell type and time point are not known.

This clonotype was observed a few times. This chain uses TRBV6-1 with TRBJ2-7; 11 bases are a match to TRBD1. This CDR3 spans 15 amino acids. Per the germline V gene, CDR1 is MNHNS and CDR2 is SASEGT. The ends lost 5 bases at V and 3 bases at J; junction bases unmatched: 6. This CDR3 is CASSYSGTGGYEQYF. CDR3 nucleotides: TGTGCCAGCAGTTATTCCGGGACAGGGGGCTACGAGCAGTACTTC.

This clonotype was observed a few times. V is TRBV10-3 and J is TRBJ2-5, with 7 bases matching TRBD1. The ends lost 8 bases at V and 4 bases at J; junction bases unmatched: 7. Per germline, CDR1 ENHRY and CDR2 SYGVKD. The CDR3 runs to 13 residues. The CDR3 reads CAILRGLGETQYF. The CDR3, as DNA: TGTGCCATCCTAAGGGGGCTGGGAGAGACCCAGTACTTC.

In this sample, this clonotype turned up a few times. This chain joins TRBV4-2 and TRBJ2-1; 14 bases agree with TRBD2. The trim removed 3 bases at V and 0 bases at J, leaving 7 bases unmatched. The germline V gene encodes CDR1 LGHNA and CDR2 YNFKEQ. The CDR3 has 19 amino acids. CDR3 sequence reads: CASSHPGLAGAGSYNEQFF. The CDR3 DNA is TGTGCCAGCAGCCACCCGGGACTAGCGGGGGCGGGCTCCTACAATGAGCAGTTCTTC.

This clonotype was seen a handful of times. CDR3 amino acids: CASGGLAGVNEQYF. The CDR3 nucleotides are TGTGCCAGCGGAGGACTAGCGGGAGTTAACGAGCAGTACTTC. This rearrangement joins TRBV2 to TRBJ2-7; 13 bases align to TRBD2. The CDR3 spans 14 residues. The J segment lost 5 bases and the V segment lost 8 bases, leaving 6 bases of the junction unmatched. The V gene's germline CDR1 is SNHLY and CDR2 FYNNEI.

V and J are TRBV3-1 and TRBJ2-5, with 7 bases matching TRBD1. With 1 base clipped from V and 2 bases from J, the junction kept 4 bases outside the gene matches. CDR1 and CDR2 (germline): LGHDT, YNNKEL (reference sequence). This CDR3 contains 15 residues. The CDR3 DNA follows: TGTGCCAGCAGCCAAGTTTCGGGACAGCAAGAGACCCAGTACTTC. Its translation is CASSQVSGQQETQYF.

V usage is TRBV20-1 and J usage is TRBJ2-7, with 10 bases fitting TRBD2. This CDR3 is built from 16 residues. The germline gives CDR1 DFQATT, CDR2 SNEGSKA (reference sequence). Unmatched junction bases numbered 12, after V lost 0 bases and J lost 7 bases. The CDR3 coding sequence is TGCAGTGCTAGAGATCGGCTAGCGGGAGCCGGGGGGGAGCAGTACTTC. Its translation: CSARDRLAGAGGEQYF.

This clonotype showed up just a few times. The rearrangement joins TRBV27 to TRBJ1-1; TRBD1 matches 7 bases. Germline assignment: CDR1 MNHEY and CDR2 SMNVEV (reference sequence). The ends lost 2 bases at V and 5 bases at J; junction bases unmatched: 5. The CDR3 is 14 amino acids. CDR3 sequence: CASSLDRVMTEAFF. The CDR3 DNA reads as TGTGCCAGCAGTTTAGACAGGGTCATGACTGAAGCTTTCTTT.

With respect to this clonotype: The junction departs from the called germline gene at one end, perhaps through a read error. The J gene is TRBJ1-5, the V gene TRBV5-1, with 10 positions matching TRBD1. The germline V gene encodes CDR1 SGHRS and CDR2 YFSETQ. The CDR3 sequence is 13 residues long. The CDR3 region has the DNA TGCGCCAGCAGCTTGGCCCCAGGACAGGGGGAGGATTTT. Amino acids: CASSLAPGQGEDF.

The genes are TRBV5-1 and TRBJ2-4, with 8 bases aligning to TRBD2. The CDR3 length is 13 residues. Trimming at V came to 2 bases and at J to 6 bases, leaving 1 base not matched to a gene. Germline assignment: CDR1 SGHRS and CDR2 YFSETQ. The CDR3 nucleotides read TGCGCCAGCAGCTTACGGGAGGGAAACATTCAGTACTTC. It codes for CASSLREGNIQYF.

The rearrangement uses TRBV15 and TRBJ2-7, with D perhaps matching TRBD1 (6 bases). CDR1 and CDR2 from the germline V gene are LNHNV and YYDKDF (reference sequence). The CDR3 is 15 residues long. V was pared by 5 bases and J by 2 bases, with 16 bases between. The CDR3 spells CATSVGAAHPYEQYF. In DNA form, the CDR3 reads TGTGCCACCAGCGTGGGGGCTGCCCACCCCTACGAGCAGTACTTC.

The J gene is TRBJ2-1, the V gene TRBV19; no reliable D call. Germline lookup yields CDR1 LNHDA and CDR2 SQIVND (reference sequence). Trimming cost V 3 bases and J 9 bases, with 9 bases left between them. The CDR3 extends over 12 amino acids. The CDR3 is CASSIGIGEQFF. CDR3 DNA sequence: TGTGCCAGTAGTATTGGGATCGGTGAGCAGTTCTTC.

The chain has TRBV5-1 and TRBJ2-1; 11 nucleotides line up with TRBD2. This CDR3 has 15 residues. The germline gives CDR1 SGHRS, CDR2 YFSETQ. After removal of 4 bases from V and 6 bases from J, the junction contained 6 bases not matched to a gene. CDR3 in DNA: TGCGCCAGCAGCCCGGGACTAGCGGAAATCAATGAGCAGTTCTTC. Protein: CASSPGLAEINEQFF.

The V and J genes are TRBV24-1 and TRBJ2-7; 10 nucleotides align to TRBD2. Germline assignment: CDR1 KGHDR and CDR2 SFDVKD. V lost 3 bases and J lost 8; bases outside the gene matches: 15. The CDR3 is 17 residues long. The CDR3 loop is CATSDTAGLAGEGKQYF. DNA for the CDR3: TGTGCCACCAGTGATACTGCCGGGCTAGCGGGAGAAGGGAAGCAGTACTTC.

This clonotype was picked up a small number of times. The rearrangement joins TRBV6-2 or TRBV6-3 to TRBJ2-1; 10 positions match TRBD2. Germline CDR1 is MNHEY and CDR2 is SVGEGT. CDR3 length: 16 amino acids. V shed 8 bases and J 3 bases; nucleotides not matched to a gene: 10. The CDR3 region is CASQGRLAGGYNEQFF. The CDR3 coding sequence is TGTGCCAGCCAAGGTCGGTTAGCGGGAGGCTACAATGAGCAGTTCTTC.

This clonotype was counted only a few times. The V gene is TRBV29-1, the J gene TRBJ2-3; unclear D gene. The V and J ends lost 2 bases and 4 bases respectively, with 4 bases between them. Looked up from germline, CDR1 is SQVTM and CDR2 is ANQGSEA. This CDR3 contains 11 residues. The CDR3 spells CSVEIADTQYF. CDR3 nucleotides: TGCAGCGTTGAAATTGCAGATACGCAGTATTTT.

This chain uses TRBV30 with TRBJ2-1; TRBD1 agrees at 10 bases. This CDR3 region has 14 residues. In germline, CDR1 is GTSNPN, CDR2 SVGIG (reference sequence). The trim removed 2 bases at V and 7 bases at J, leaving 5 bases unmatched. In DNA form, the CDR3 reads TGTGCCTGGAGTATGGGACAGGGGATAAATGAGCAGTTCTTC. Protein sequence: CAWSMGQGINEQFF. The variable domain in full, with the rest retrieved from reference TRBV30 and TRBJ2-1, is SQTIHQWPATLVQPVGSPLSLECTVEGTSNPNLYWYRQAAGRGLQLLFYSVGIGQISSEVPQNLSASRPQDRQFILSSKKLLLSDSGFYLCAWSMGQGINEQFFGPGTRLTVL.

This clonotype has only a few counts. The chain has TRBV7-2 and TRBJ2-7, with 7 bases identical to TRBD1. Trimming took 4 bases from V and 7 from J; bases not matched to a gene: 10. The CDR3 loop spans 14 amino acids. From germline, CDR1 is SGHTA and CDR2 FQGNSA. CDR3 sequence: CASSSRKGAEEQYF. The DNA for the CDR3 is TGTGCCAGCAGCTCCCGGAAGGGGGCGGAGGAGCAGTACTTC.

This chain joins TRBV7-9 and TRBJ2-7; D is undetermined. Trimming cost V 6 bases and J 7 bases, with 13 bases left between them. Germline assignment: CDR1 SEHNR and CDR2 FQNEAQ (reference sequence). The CDR3 totals 12 residues. The DNA of the CDR3 is TGTGCCAGCAGTAATAGTCGCGTGGAGCAGTACTTC. This gives the protein CASSNSRVEQYF. Together with reference TRBV7-9 and TRBJ2-7, the CDR3 gives the full variable domain: DTGVSQNPRHKITKRGQNVTFRCDPISEHNRLYWYRQTLGQGPEFLTYFQNEAQLEKSRLLSDRFSAERPKGSFSTLEIQRTEQGDSAMYLCASSNSRVEQYFGPGTRLTVT.

This clonotype was detected only a few times. The J gene is TRBJ2-7, the V gene TRBV7-8, with D uncertain. CDR3 length: 17 amino acids. The germline CDR1 and CDR2 sequences are SGHVS and FQNEAQ. Between the trimmed V and J ends, which lost 0 bases and 3 bases, there was a span of 18 bases. The CDR3 DNA sequence: TGTGCCAGCAGCTTAGCGGTCCGTACGGTCAGAAACTACGAGCAGTACTTC. It specifies CASSLAVRTVRNYEQYF. The complete variable domain, with remaining parts taken from reference TRBV7-8 and TRBJ2-7, reads GAGVSQSPRYKVAKRGQDVALRCDPISGHVSLFWYQQALGQGPEFLTYFQNEAQLDKSGLPSDRFFAERPEGSVSTLKIQRTQQEDSAVYLCASSLAVRTVRNYEQYFGPGTRLTVT.

This chain joins TRBV5-6 and TRBJ2-5; D might be TRBD2 (5 bases). CDR1 is SGHDT and CDR2 is YYEEEE in the germline V gene. The CDR3 consists of 14 residues. Trimming removed 2 bases from V and 0 bases from J, with 8 bases in between. CDR3 region: CASSFPGYQETQYF. CDR3 nucleotide sequence: TGTGCCAGCAGCTTCCCGGGGTACCAAGAGACCCAGTACTTC.

The J gene is TRBJ1-4, the V gene TRBV7-2, with D perhaps TRBD1 (5 bases). CDR3 size: 14 residues. Germline CDR1 SGHTA, CDR2 FQGNSA. Trimming removed 3 bases at V and 5 bases at J, with 10 bases between. The CDR3: CASSFPGRNEKLFF. The CDR3 region has the DNA TGTGCCAGCAGCTTCCCAGGGAGGAATGAAAAACTGTTTTTT.

The chain carries TRBV12-3 or TRBV12-4 and TRBJ1-5; D not resolved. The CDR3 is 15 amino acids. V lost 7 bases and J 3 bases, leaving 16 bases between the germline ends. The CDR3, as DNA: TGTGCCAGCACCCTAACCGGGCGTCTCAATCAGCCCCAGCATTTT. Translating gives CASTLTGRLNQPQHF.